This T cell receptor beta chain appears in the sequencing data of a study of T cells after posttransplantation cyclophosphamide. Points from the study as a whole: Donor CD8+ memory clones often dominated recipient blood repertoires at later times. Recipient CMV seropositivity and CMV reactivation strongly tracked TRB clonality.

The table lists this clone with many counts. Its antigen is currently unknown. Germline CDR1 and CDR2: WSHSY and SAAADI. The CDR3 is made up of 15 amino acids. V was clipped by 6 bases and J by 7 bases, with 18 bases between them. The related graft donor's blood sample was taken on the day of bone marrow donation. TCRdb's copy holds only in-frame clones and misses some; the assay was immunoSEQ multiplex PCR. The sample presents some 43,000 clones, none singletons. Sequencing was performed on PBMCs. The TCR originated in a man between 35 and 55 years old in good health, CMV-negative, and a related stem cell transplant donor. The chain combines TRBV10-2 with TRBJ2-2; tentatively, D is TRBD2 (6 bases). The CDR3 sequence is CASSGLQVGGGELFF. The CDR3 nucleotides are TGCGCCAGCAGCGGTTTACAGGTCGGGGGCGGGGAGCTGTTTTTT.